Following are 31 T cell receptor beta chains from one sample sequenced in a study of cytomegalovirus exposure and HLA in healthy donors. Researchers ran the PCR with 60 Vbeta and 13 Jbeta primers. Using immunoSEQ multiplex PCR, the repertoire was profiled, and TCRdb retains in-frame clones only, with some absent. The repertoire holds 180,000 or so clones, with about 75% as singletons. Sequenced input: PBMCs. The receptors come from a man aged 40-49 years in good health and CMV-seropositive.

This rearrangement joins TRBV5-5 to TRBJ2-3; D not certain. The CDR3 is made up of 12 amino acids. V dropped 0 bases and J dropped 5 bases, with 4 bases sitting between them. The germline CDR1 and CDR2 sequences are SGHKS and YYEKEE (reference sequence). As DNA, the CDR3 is TGTGCCAGCAGCTTGGTCGGAGATACGCAGTATTTT. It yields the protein CASSLVGDTQYF.

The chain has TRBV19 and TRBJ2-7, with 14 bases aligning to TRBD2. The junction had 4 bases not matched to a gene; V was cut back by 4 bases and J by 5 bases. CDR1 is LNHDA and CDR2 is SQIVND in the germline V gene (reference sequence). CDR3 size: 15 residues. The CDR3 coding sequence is TGTGCCAGTAGTACGGGACTAGCGGGAGTGCACGAGCAGTACTTC. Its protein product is CASSTGLAGVHEQYF.

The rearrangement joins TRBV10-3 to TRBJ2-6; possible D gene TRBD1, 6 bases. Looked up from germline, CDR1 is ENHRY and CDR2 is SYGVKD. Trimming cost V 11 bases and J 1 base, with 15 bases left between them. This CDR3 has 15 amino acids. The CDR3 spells CASGQGLSGANVLTF. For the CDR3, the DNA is TGTGCCTCCGGGCAGGGGCTATCTGGGGCCAACGTCCTGACTTTC.

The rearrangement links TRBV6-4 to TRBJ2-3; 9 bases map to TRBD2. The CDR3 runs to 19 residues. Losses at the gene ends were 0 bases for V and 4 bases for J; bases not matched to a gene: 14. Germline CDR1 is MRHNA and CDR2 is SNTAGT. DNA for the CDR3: TGTGCCAGCAGTGACTCTTGGGCGGGAGGGCCTGAGGGCGCAGATACGCAGTATTTT. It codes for CASSDSWAGGPEGADTQYF.

The CDR3 here is CASSLEGAGGYTF. For the CDR3, the DNA is TGTGCCAGCAGTTTAGAGGGGGCGGGGGGCTACACCTTC. The chain carries TRBV27 and TRBJ1-2, with 7 bases matching TRBD1. Unmatched junction bases numbered 5, after V lost 2 bases and J lost 8 bases. Per the germline V gene, CDR1 is MNHEY and CDR2 is SMNVEV (reference sequence). The CDR3 sequence is 13 residues long.

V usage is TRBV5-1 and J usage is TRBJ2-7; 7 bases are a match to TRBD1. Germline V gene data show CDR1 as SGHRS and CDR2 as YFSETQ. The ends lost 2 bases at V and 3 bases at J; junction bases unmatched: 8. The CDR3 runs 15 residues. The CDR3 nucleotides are TGCGCCAGCAGCTTTCAAGGACAGGTATTCTACGAGCAGTACTTC. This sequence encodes CASSFQGQVFYEQYF. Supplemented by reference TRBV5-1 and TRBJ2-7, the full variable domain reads KAGVTQTPRYLIKTRGQQVTLSCSPISGHRSVSWYQQTPGQGLQFLFEYFSETQRNKGNFPGRFSGRQFSNSRSEMNVSTLELGDSALYLCASSFQGQVFYEQYFGPGTRLTVT.

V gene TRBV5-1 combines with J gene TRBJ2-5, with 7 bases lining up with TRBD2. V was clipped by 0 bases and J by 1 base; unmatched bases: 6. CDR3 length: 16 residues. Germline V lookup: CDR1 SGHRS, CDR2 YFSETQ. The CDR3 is CASSLGGSGIQETQYF. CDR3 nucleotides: TGCGCCAGCAGCTTGGGAGGCAGCGGGATCCAAGAGACCCAGTACTTC.

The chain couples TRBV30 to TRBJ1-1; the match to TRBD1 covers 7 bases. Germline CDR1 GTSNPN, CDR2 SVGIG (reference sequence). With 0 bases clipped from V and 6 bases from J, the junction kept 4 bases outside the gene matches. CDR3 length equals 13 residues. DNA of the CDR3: TGTGCCTGGAGTGTGACAGGGTCCGCTGAAGCTTTCTTT. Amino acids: CAWSVTGSAEAFF. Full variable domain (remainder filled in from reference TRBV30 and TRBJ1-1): SQTIHQWPATLVQPVGSPLSLECTVEGTSNPNLYWYRQAAGRGLQLLFYSVGIGQISSEVPQNLSASRPQDRQFILSSKKLLLSDSGFYLCAWSVTGSAEAFFGQGTRLTVV.

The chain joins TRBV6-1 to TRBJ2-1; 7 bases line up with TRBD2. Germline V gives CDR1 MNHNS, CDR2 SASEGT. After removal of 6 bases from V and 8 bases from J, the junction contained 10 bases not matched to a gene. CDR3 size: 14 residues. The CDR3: CASRASGGWDEQFF. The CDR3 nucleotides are TGTGCCAGCAGGGCTAGCGGAGGATGGGATGAGCAGTTCTTC.

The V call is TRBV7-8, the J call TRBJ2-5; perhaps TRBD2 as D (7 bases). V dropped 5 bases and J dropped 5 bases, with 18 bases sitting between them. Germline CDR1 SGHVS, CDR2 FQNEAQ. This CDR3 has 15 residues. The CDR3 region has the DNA TGTGCCAGCAGCACCCAACCGGGGGGCGACGAGACCCAGTACTTC. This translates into CASSTQPGGDETQYF.

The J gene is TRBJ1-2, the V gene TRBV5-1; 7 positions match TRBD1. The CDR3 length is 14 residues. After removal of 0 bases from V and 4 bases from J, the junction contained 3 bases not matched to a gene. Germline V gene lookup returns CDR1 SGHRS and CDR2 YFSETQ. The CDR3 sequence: CASSLEGTAYGYTF. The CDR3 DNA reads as TGCGCCAGCAGCTTGGAGGGGACAGCCTATGGCTACACCTTC. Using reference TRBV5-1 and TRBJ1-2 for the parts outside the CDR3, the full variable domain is KAGVTQTPRYLIKTRGQQVTLSCSPISGHRSVSWYQQTPGQGLQFLFEYFSETQRNKGNFPGRFSGRQFSNSRSEMNVSTLELGDSALYLCASSLEGTAYGYTFGSGTRLTVV.

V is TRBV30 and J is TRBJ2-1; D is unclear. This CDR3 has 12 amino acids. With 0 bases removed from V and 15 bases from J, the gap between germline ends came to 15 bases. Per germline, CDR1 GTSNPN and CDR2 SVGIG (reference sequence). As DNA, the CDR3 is TGTGCCTGGAGTGTAATGATGAGCCCTCCGTTCTTC. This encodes CAWSVMMSPPFF.

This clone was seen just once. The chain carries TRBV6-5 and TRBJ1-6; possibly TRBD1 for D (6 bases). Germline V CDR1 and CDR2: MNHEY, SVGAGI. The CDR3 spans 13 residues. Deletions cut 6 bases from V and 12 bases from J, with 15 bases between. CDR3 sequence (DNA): TGTGCCAGCAGCTGGCAGGGGTCTCTACCCCTCCACTTT. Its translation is CASSWQGSLPLHF.

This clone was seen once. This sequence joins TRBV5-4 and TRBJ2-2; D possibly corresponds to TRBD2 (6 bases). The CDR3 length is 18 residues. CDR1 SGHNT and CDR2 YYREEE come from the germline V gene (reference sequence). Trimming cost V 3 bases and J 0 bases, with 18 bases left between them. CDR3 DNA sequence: TGTGCCAGCAGCTGGGGGGTCAGAGGGCCCACGAACACCGGGGAGCTGTTTTTT. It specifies CASSWGVRGPTNTGELFF. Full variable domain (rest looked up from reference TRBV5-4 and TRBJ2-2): ETGVTQSPTHLIKTRGQQVTLRCSSQSGHNTVSWYQQALGQGPQFIFQYYREEENGRGNFPPRFSGLQFPNYSSELNVNALELDDSALYLCASSWGVRGPTNTGELFFGEGSRLTVL.

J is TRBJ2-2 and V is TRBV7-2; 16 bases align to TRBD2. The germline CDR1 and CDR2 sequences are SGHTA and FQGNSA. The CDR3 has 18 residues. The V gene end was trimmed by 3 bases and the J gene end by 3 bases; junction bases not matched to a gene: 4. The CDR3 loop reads CASSLGTSGRAYTGELFF. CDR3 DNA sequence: TGTGCCAGCAGCTTGGGGACTAGCGGGAGGGCCTACACCGGGGAGCTGTTTTTT.

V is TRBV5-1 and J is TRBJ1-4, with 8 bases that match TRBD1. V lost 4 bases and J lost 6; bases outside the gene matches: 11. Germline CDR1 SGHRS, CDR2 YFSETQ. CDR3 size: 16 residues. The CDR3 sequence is CASSPTFGQGDEKLFF. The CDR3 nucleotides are TGCGCCAGCAGCCCAACGTTCGGACAGGGCGATGAAAAACTGTTTTTT.

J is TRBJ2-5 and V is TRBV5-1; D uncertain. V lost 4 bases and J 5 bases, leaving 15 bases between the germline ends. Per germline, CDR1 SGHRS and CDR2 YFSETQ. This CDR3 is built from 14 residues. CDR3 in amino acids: CASSGDRAGETQYF. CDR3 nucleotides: TGCGCCAGCAGCGGAGACCGCGCCGGTGAGACCCAGTACTTC.

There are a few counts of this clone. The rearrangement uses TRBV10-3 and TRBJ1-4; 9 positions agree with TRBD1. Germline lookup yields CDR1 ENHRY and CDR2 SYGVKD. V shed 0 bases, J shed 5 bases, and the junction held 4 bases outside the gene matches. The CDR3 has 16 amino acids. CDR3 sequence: CAISESTGGGNEKLFF. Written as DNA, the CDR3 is TGTGCCATCAGTGAGTCTACAGGGGGCGGGAATGAAAAACTGTTTTTT.

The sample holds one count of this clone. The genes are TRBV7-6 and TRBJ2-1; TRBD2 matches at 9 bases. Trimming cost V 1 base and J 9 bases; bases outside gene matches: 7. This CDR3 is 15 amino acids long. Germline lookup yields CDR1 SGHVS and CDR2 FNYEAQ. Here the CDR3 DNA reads TGTGCCAGCAGCTTAGAATTAGCGGGAGTGGGTGAGCAGTTCTTC. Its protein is CASSLELAGVGEQFF.

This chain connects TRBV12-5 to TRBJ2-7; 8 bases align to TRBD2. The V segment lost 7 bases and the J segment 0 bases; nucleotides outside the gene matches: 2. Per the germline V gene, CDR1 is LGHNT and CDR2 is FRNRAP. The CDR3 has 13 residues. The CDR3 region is CASESGSSYEQYF. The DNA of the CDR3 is TGTGCTAGTGAGAGCGGGAGCTCCTACGAGCAGTACTTC.

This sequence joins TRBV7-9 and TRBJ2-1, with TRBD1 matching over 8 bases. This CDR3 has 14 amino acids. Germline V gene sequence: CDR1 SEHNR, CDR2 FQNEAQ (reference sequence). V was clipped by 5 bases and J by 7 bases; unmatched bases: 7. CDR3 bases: TGTGCCAGCAGCAGACAGGGGTCGAGGAATGAGCAGTTCTTC. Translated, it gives CASSRQGSRNEQFF.

The CDR3 sequence: CASSRGQGNQPQHF. In nucleotides, the CDR3 is TGTGCCAGTAGCCGGGGACAGGGAAATCAGCCCCAGCATTTT. The chain uses TRBV19 and TRBJ1-5; TRBD1 matches at 9 bases. V shed 6 bases and J 4 bases; nucleotides not matched to a gene: 4. CDR1 and CDR2 (germline): LNHDA, SQIVND (reference sequence). The CDR3 has 14 amino acids.

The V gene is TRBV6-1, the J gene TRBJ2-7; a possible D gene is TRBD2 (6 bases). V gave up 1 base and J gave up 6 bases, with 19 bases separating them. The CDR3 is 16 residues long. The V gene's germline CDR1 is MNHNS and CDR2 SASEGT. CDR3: CASSEGPGGKVTEQYF. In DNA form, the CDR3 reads TGTGCCAGCAGTGAAGGTCCAGGAGGGAAGGTAACCGAGCAGTACTTC.

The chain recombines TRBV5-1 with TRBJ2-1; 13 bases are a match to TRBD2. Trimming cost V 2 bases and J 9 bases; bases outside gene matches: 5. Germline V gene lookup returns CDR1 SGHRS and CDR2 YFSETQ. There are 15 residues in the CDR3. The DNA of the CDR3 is TGCGCCAGCAGCTTAACTAGCGGGAGGGCCGGTGAGCAGTTCTTC. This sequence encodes CASSLTSGRAGEQFF. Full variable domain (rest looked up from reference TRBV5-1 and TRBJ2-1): KAGVTQTPRYLIKTRGQQVTLSCSPISGHRSVSWYQQTPGQGLQFLFEYFSETQRNKGNFPGRFSGRQFSNSRSEMNVSTLELGDSALYLCASSLTSGRAGEQFFGPGTRLTVL.

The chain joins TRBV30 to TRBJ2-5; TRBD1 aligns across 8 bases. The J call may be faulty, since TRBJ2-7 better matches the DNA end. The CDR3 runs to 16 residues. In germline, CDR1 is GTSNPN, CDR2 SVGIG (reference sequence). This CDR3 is CAWSKRPGQVPVEQYF. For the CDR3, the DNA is TGTGCCTGGAGTAAGCGACCGGGACAGGTGCCCGTCGAGCAGTACTTC.

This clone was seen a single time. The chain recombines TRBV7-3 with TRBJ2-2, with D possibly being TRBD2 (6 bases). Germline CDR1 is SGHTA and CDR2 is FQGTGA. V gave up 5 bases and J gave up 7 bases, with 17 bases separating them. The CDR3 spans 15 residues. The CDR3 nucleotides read TGTGCCAGCAGCCCCCTTTCCGCGGGAAGCGGGGAGCTGTTTTTT. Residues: CASSPLSAGSGELFF. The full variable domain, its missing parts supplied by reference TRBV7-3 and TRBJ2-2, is GAGVSQTPSNKVTEKGKYVELRCDPISGHTALYWYRQSLGQGPEFLIYFQGTGAADDSGLPNDRFFAVRPEGSVSTLKIQRTERGDSAVYLCASSPLSAGSGELFFGEGSRLTVL.

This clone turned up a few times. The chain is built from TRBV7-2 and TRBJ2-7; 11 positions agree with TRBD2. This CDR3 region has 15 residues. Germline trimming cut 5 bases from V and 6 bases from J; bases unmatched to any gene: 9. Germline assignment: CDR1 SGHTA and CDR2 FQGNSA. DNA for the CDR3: TGTGCCAGCAGCCTTGGACTAGCGGGCCAAGGCGAGCAGTACTTC. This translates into CASSLGLAGQGEQYF.

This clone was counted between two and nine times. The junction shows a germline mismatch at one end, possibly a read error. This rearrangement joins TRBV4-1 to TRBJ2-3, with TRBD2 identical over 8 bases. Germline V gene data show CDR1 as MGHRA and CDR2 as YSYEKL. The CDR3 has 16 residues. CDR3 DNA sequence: TGTGCCAGCAGCCAAGAGGTAGCGGGAACTCCAGATACGCAGTATTTT. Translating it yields CASSQEVAGTPDTQYF.

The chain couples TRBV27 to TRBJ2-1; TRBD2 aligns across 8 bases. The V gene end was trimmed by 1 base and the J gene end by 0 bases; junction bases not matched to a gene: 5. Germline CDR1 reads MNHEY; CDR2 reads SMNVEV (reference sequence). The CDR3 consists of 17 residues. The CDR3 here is CASSLYSGSGSYNEQFF. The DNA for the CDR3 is TGTGCCAGCAGTTTATACAGCGGGAGCGGCTCCTACAATGAGCAGTTCTTC.

The CDR3 DNA follows: TGCGCCAGCAGCCCCGGACAGGGGCAAGGCTACACCTTC. Translating it yields CASSPGQGQGYTF. V and J are TRBV5-1 and TRBJ1-2, with 9 bases fitting TRBD1. The CDR3 runs to 13 residues. The ends lost 4 bases at V and 8 bases at J; junction bases unmatched: 6. The germline gives CDR1 SGHRS, CDR2 YFSETQ.

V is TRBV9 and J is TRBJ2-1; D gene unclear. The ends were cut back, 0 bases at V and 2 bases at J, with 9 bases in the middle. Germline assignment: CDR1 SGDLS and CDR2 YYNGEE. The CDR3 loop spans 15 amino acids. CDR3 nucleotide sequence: TGTGCCAGCAGCGTAGTGGGCGATCCCTACAATGAGCAGTTCTTC. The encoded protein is CASSVVGDPYNEQFF. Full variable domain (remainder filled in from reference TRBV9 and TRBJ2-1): DSGVTQTPKHLITATGQRVTLRCSPRSGDLSVYWYQQSLDQGLQFLIQYYNGEERAKGNILERFSAQQFPDLHSELNLSSLELGDSALYFCASSVVGDPYNEQFFGPGTRLTVL.